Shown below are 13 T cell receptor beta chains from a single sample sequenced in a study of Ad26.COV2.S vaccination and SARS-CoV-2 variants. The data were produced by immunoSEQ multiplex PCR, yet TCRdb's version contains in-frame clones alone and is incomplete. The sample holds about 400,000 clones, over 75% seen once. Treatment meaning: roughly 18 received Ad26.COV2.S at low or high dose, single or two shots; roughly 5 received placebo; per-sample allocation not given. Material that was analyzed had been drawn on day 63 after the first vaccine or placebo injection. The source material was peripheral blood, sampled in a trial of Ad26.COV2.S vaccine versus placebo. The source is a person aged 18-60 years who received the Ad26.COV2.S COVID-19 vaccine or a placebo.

CDR3 loop: CASRAQGYF. DNA for the CDR3: TGCGCCAGCAGGGCCCAAGGGTACTTC. This chain links TRBV23-1 with TRBJ2-7; D unclear. TRBV23-1 counts as an open reading frame of uncertain function. V was trimmed by 6 bases and J by 12 bases, leaving 9 bases between them. This CDR3 has 9 residues.

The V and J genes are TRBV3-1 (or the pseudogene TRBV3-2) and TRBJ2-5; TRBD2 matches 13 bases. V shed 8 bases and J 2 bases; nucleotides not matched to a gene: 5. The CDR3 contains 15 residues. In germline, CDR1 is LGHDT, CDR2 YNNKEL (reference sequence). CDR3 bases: TGTGCCAGCCTACTAGCGGGAGGGCGGCAAGAGACCCAGTACTTC. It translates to CASLLAGGRQETQYF.

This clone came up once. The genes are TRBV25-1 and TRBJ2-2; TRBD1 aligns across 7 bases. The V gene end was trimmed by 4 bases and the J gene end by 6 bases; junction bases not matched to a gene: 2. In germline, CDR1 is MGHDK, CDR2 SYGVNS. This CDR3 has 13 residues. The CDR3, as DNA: TGTGCCAGCAGTGTAACAGGGGCCGGGGAGCTGTTTTTT. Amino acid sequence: CASSVTGAGELFF.

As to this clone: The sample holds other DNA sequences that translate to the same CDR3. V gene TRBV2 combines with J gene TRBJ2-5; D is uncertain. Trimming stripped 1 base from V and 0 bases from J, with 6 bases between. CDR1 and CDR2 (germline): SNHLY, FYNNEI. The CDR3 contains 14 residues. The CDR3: CASSEGAYQETQYF. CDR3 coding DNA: TGTGCCAGCAGTGAAGGGGCATACCAAGAGACCCAGTACTTC.

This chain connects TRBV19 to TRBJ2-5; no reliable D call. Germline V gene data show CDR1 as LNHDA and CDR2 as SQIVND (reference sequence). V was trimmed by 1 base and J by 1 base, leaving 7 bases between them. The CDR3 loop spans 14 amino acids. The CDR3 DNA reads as TGTGCCAGTAGTATAGGGCACGGCCAAGAGACCCAGTACTTC. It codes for CASSIGHGQETQYF.

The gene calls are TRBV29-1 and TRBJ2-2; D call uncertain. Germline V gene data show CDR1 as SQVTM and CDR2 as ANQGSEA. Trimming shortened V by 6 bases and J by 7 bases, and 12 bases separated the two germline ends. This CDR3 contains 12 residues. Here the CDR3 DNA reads TGCAGCGTGGGGATTCGAGTCGGGGAGCTGTTTTTT. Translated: CSVGIRVGELFF.

The CDR3, as DNA: TGTGCCACTCGGAGAGGGGGGCAGGGCTATGGCTACACCTTC. Translation gives CATRRGGQGYGYTF. The rearrangement links TRBV28 to TRBJ1-2, with D maybe TRBD1 (6 bases). The V gene's germline CDR1 is MDHEN and CDR2 SYDVKM. The V end lost 10 bases, the J end lost 4 bases, and 19 bases lay between the germline ends. The CDR3 consists of 14 residues.

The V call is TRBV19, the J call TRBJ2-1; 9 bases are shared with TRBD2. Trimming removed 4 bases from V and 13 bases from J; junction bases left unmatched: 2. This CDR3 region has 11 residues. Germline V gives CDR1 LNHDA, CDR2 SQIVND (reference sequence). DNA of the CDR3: TGTGCCAGTAGTACAGCGGGAGGACAGTTCTTC. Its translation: CASSTAGGQFF.

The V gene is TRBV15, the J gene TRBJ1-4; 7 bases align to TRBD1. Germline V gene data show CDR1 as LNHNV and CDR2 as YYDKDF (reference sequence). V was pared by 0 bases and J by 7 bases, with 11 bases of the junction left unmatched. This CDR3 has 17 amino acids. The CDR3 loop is CATSRDPQGGNGEKLFF. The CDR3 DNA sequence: TGTGCCACCAGCAGAGACCCCCAGGGGGGCAACGGTGAAAAACTGTTTTTT.

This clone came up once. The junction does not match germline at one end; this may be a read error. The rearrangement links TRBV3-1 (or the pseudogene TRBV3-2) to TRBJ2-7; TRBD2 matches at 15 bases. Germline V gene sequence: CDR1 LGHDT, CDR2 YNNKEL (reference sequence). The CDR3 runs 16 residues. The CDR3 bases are TGTGTCAGCAGCCAAGATTTGGGACTAGCGGGAGGTAAGCAGTACTTC. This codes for CVSSQDLGLAGGKQYF.

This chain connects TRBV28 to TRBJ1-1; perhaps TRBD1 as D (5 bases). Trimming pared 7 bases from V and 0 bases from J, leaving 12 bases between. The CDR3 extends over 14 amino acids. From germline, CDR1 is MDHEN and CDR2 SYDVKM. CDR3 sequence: CASTLIGVNTEAFF. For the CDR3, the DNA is TGTGCCAGCACCCTTATAGGGGTGAACACTGAAGCTTTCTTT.

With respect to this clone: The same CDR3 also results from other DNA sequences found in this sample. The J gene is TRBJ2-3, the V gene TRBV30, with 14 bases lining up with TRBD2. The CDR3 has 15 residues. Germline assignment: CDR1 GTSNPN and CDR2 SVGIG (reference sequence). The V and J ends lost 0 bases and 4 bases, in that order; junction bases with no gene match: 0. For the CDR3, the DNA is TGTGCCTGGAGTGTGACTAGCGGGAGGGCAGATACGCAGTATTTT. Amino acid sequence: CAWSVTSGRADTQYF.

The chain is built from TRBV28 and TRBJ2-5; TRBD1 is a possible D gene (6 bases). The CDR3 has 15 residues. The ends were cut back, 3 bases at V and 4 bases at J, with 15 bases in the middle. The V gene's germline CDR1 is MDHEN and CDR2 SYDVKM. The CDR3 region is CASSFPNQGLETQYF. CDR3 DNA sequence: TGTGCCAGCAGTTTCCCTAACCAGGGGCTAGAGACCCAGTACTTC.